This T cell receptor (beta chain) was identified in a study of T cell repertoires in cytomegalovirus infection. Broader study findings: Frequencies of public TCR beta families were cumulated, and this identified carriers of CMV plus the relevant HLA.

One entry per CDR3 protein, called by TCRdb with MiXCR from the reads. The profile shows about 740,000 distinct CDR3 sequences, 35% to 45% of them singletons. Points on this clonotype: As yet, its antigen is unknown.

With V trimmed by 1 base and J by 7 bases, 9 bases remained unmatched. Germline-derived CDR1 and CDR2 are LNHDA and SQIVND (reference sequence). The length of the CDR3 is 17 residues. The TCR comes from a human donor in good health (CMV status not recorded). Some clones in this sample may be carry-over from other donors' samples. This chain links TRBV19 with TRBJ2-1; 11 bases are shared with TRBD2. The sequencing input was PBMCs. The chain's CDR3 is CASSIVSGASGRNEQFF. CDR3 coding DNA: TGTGCCAGTAGTATAGTATCCGGAGCTAGCGGGAGGAATGAGCAGTTCTTC.